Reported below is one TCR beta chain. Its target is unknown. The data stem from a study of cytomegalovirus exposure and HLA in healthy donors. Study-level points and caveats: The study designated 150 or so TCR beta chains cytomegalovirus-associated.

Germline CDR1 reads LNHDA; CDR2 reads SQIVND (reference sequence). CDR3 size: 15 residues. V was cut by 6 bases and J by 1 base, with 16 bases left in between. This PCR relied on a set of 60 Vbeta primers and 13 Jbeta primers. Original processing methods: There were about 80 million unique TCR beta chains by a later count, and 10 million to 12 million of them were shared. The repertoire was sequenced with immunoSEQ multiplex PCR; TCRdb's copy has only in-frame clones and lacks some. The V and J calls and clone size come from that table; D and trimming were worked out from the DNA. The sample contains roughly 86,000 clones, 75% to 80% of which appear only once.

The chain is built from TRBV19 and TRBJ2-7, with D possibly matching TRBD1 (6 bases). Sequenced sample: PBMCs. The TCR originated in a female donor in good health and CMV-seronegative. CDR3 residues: CASSPSPRGSYEQYF. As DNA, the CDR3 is TGTGCCAGTAGCCCCTCGCCCAGGGGTTCCTACGAGCAGTACTTC.